The T cell receptor beta chain under discussion was sequenced for a study of blood T cell repertoires in COVID-19. Study-wide background: The United States, Italy and Spain supplied acute and convalescent COVID-19 samples. The cDNA or gDNA used as material had been derived from T cells, B-cell-depleted T cells, or PBMCs.

CDR1 and CDR2 from the germline V gene are SGHKS and YYEKEE (reference sequence). The germline V and J ends were trimmed by 5 bases and 0 bases, with 15 bases remaining between them. The CDR3 sequence is 15 residues long. Authors' processing steps: For nucleated cells, counts were estimated from reference gene primer amplification. Data came from immunoSEQ multiplex PCR; TCRdb stores just in-frame clones and leaves some out. V, J and clone size reflect that table, while D and trimming were determined from the DNA. Of 40,000 to 55,000 clones listed, roughly 90% are singletons. J is TRBJ2-7 and V is TRBV5-5; maybe TRBD1 (5 bases). Sequenced: peripheral blood. This receptor was obtained from a human donor in a cohort sampled during active COVID-19. CDR3 DNA sequence: TGTGCCAGCAGTCCAGGGTCTACGACCTCCTACGAGCAGTACTTC. This translates into CASSPGSTTSYEQYF.